Listed below are T cell receptor beta chains from one sample, sequenced in a study of T cell responses to AZD1222 COVID-19 vaccine. Profiled with immunoSEQ multiplex PCR; TCRdb holds only in-frame clones, not every one. Of approximately 150,000 clones detected, roughly 90% appear once; the ten largest clones hold 4% to 5.5%. The sample in question was peripheral blood, obtained 28 days after the second AZD1222 dose. The receptors were sampled from an adult who received the AZD1222 COVID-19 vaccine. The CDR3 runs from the conserved cysteine through the conserved F or W. Fields, in order: J gene, D gene, clone size, V gene, CDR3 protein, CDR3 DNA. The D gene is left open where the match is weak. A clone size is listed for some rows: how often the clone was seen (once, few, many), or a class if it is expanded.

>TRBJ2-1|NA|once|TRBV7-9
CASRLNEQFF
TGTGCCAGCAGATTAAATGAGCAGTTCTTC
>TRBJ1-2|NA|NA|TRBV12-5
CASGAGTSVLGYTF
TGTGCTAGTGGGGCCGGGACCTCGGTTCTTGGCTACACCTTC
>TRBJ1-6|NA|NA|TRBV6-5
CASTERGITPLHF
TGTGCCAGCACCGAGAGGGGGATAACACCCCTCCACTTT
>TRBJ1-1|NA|NA|TRBV30
CAWSVSSEAFF
TGTGCCTGGAGTGTGAGTTCTGAAGCTTTCTTT
>TRBJ2-1|NA|NA|TRBV7-2
CASRPTDFNEQFF
TGTGCCAGCAGGCCTACAGATTTTAATGAGCAGTTCTTC
>TRBJ1-5|TRBD1|NA|TRBV30
CAWSSGGSNQPQHF
TGTGCCTGGAGTTCAGGGGGTAGCAATCAGCCCCAGCATTTT
>TRBJ1-1|NA|NA|TRBV7-2
CASSSLSAYTEAFF
TGTGCCAGCAGCTCATTGAGTGCATACACTGAAGCTTTCTTT
>TRBJ1-5|NA|NA|TRBV6-2/TRBV6-3
CASSYRENQPQHF
TGTGCCAGCAGTTACAGGGAGAATCAGCCCCAGCATTTT
>TRBJ1-1|NA|NA|TRBV30
CAWAPGAEAFF
TGTGCCTGGGCCCCAGGGGCAGAAGCTTTCTTT
>TRBJ2-1|TRBD2|NA|TRBV20-1
CSASFPPGLAGIYNEQFF
TGCAGTGCTAGTTTCCCCCCGGGACTAGCGGGGATCTACAATGAGCAGTTCTTC
>TRBJ1-2|TRBD1|few|TRBV12-5
CASDQGQGKGYTF
TGTGCTAGTGATCAAGGACAGGGAAAGGGCTACACCTTC
>TRBJ1-4|NA|NA|TRBV7-2
CASSLAGTQATNEKLFF
TGTGCCAGCAGCTTAGCCGGGACACAAGCAACTAATGAAAAACTGTTTTTT
>TRBJ1-2|TRBD1|NA|TRBV19
CASRKPGQKGGYTF
TGTGCCAGTAGGAAGCCGGGACAGAAGGGTGGCTACACCTTC
>TRBJ2-3|TRBD2|once|TRBV3-1/TRBV3-2
CASSSTGLVDMGSTDTQYF
TGTGCCAGCAGCTCAACGGGACTAGTGGATATGGGGAGCACAGATACGCAGTATTTT
>TRBJ2-3|NA|once|TRBV10-3
CAISESIGGGASDTQYF
TGTGCCATCAGTGAGTCGATCGGTGGGGGGGCCTCAGATACGCAGTATTTT
>TRBJ1-1|TRBD1|NA|TRBV9
CASSTSPGTGLEAFF
TGTGCCAGCAGCACCAGCCCCGGGACAGGGCTAGAAGCTTTCTTT
>TRBJ1-1|NA|NA|TRBV18
CASSPPQQRMNTEAFF
TGTGCCAGCTCACCACCCCAGCAACGCATGAACACTGAAGCTTTCTTT
>TRBJ2-7|NA|NA|TRBV20-1
CSAYKYYEQYF
TGCAGTGCTTACAAGTACTACGAGCAGTACTTC
>TRBJ2-3|TRBD2|NA|TRBV12-3/TRBV12-4
CASGGGDTQYF
TGTGCCAGCGGGGGGGGAGATACGCAGTATTTT
>TRBJ1-1|NA|NA|TRBV18
CASSLAVLNTEAFF
TGTGCCAGCTCACTTGCGGTTTTGAACACTGAAGCTTTCTTT
>TRBJ2-2|TRBD2|NA|TRBV6-4
CASSGLAGEELFF
TGTGCCAGTTCCGGACTAGCGGGGGAGGAGCTGTTTTTT
>TRBJ2-7|TRBD2|NA|TRBV18
CASSPNSLAGVYEQYF
TGTGCCAGCTCACCAAACTCTCTAGCGGGGGTCTACGAGCAGTACTTC
>TRBJ2-5|TRBD1|NA|TRBV13
CASSLGDRVLETQYF
TGTGCCAGCAGCTTAGGGGACAGGGTTTTGGAGACCCAGTACTTC
>TRBJ1-6|NA|NA|TRBV18
CASSQPRTNNSPLHF
TGTGCCAGCTCTCAACCTCGGACAAACAATTCACCCCTCCACTTT
>TRBJ2-1|TRBD1|NA|TRBV27
CASSLFGTGGYNEQFF
TGTGCCAGCAGTTTATTCGGGACAGGGGGCTACAATGAGCAGTTCTTC
>TRBJ1-1|TRBD1|NA|TRBV7-9
CASMRSQGAGNTEAFF
TGTGCCAGCATGAGGTCCCAGGGGGCTGGGAACACTGAAGCTTTCTTT
>TRBJ2-4|NA|NA|TRBV19
CASTSSLGMAKNIQYF
TGTGCCAGTACCTCGAGTCTAGGGATGGCCAAAAACATTCAGTACTTC
>TRBJ1-3|NA|NA|TRBV18
CASSPSTDSGNTIYF
TGTGCCAGCTCACCGTCAACGGACTCTGGAAACACCATATATTTT